This T cell receptor beta chain was sequenced in a study of tumor-infiltrating lymphocytes in primary liver carcinoma. Study-level findings and limits: It was in tumors, not blood, that the top-250-clone fraction was significantly higher (p = 0.039).

A word on this clonotype: The target antigen is unknown. One end of the junction is discordant with germline, which a read error may explain.

With roughly 540 ng total RNA as template and a constant-region primer, TCR beta cDNA was made. Nested multiplex PCR, run for three rounds with slightly modified ARM-PCR, yielded TCR beta libraries. Amplification in the first two PCR rounds was performed using TRBV1-TRBV30 forward primers and a C-beta reverse primer for roughly 9 cycles each. TCRdb processed the multiplex PCR reads anew with MiXCR; each CDR3 protein has one entry. The sample has almost 55,000 distinct CDR3 sequences, over 65% seen once. Taking about 18-32 mg of unsorted bulk tissue, the authors co-extracted RNA and DNA. The V gene's germline CDR1 is MNHEY and CDR2 SVGAGI. The CDR3 covers 14 residues.

This clonotype originated in a man aged 35 to 55 with primary liver carcinoma and hepatitis B virus infection. The sample comprised liver tumor tissue from sampling region 2. Subset reported: tumor region T2, inferior pole. The rearrangement joins TRBV6-5 to TRBJ2-3; D unresolved. This chain's CDR3 is CARCYQTPTDTQYF. The CDR3, as DNA: TGTGCTAGGTGTTACCAAACTCCCACAGATACCCAGTATTTT.